This T cell receptor (beta chain) was retrieved from a study of T cells in Graves' hyperthyroidism and ophthalmopathy. For the study at large: Before any treatment, at initial diagnosis, peripheral blood was collected.

Amplified TCR beta CDR3 regions came from RNA transcripts. HTBI primers were the set used in a first-round RT-PCR of the TCR CDR3. TCRdb used MiXCR to reprocess the multiplex PCR reads, holding one entry per CDR3 protein. Found here are around 600,000 distinct CDR3 sequences, around 16% of them singletons; the top ten hold less than 9.5%. CDR3 length equals 12 residues. Trimming left V 5 bases short and J 6 bases short, with 11 bases between. The germline gives CDR1 PRHDT, CDR2 FYEKMQ (reference sequence). Not enrolled were patients with uncontrolled infection, other autoimmune disease, pregnancy or lactation. Clinical symptoms, serum thyroxine and TRAb, thyroid ultrasound and orbital computed tomography together formed the diagnostic basis. The study's findings and limits: Separating ophthalmopathy from stable hyperthyroidism was achieved by a 13 V-J model.

This clonotype came up many times. The antigen is undetermined. What was sequenced was blood. V and J are TRBV13 and TRBJ2-7; D gene uncertain. The clonotype was recovered from a woman aged 25 to 39 with Graves' hyperthyroidism. In nucleotides, the CDR3 is TGTGCCAGCAGCCTCGACACCTCCGAGCAGTACTTC. This translates into CASSLDTSEQYF.